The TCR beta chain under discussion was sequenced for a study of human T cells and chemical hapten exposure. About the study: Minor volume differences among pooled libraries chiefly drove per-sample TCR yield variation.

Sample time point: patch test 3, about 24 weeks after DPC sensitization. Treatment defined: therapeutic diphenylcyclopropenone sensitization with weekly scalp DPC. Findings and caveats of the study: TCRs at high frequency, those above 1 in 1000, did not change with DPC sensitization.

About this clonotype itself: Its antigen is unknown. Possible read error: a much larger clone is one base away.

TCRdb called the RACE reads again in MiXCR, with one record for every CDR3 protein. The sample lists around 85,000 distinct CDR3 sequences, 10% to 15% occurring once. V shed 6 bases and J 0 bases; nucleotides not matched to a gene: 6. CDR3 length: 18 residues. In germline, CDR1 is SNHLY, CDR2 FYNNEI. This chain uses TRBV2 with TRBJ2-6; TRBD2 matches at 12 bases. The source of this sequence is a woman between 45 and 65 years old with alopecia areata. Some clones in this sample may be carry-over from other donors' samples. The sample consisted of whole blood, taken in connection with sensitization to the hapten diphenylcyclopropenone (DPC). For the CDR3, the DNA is TGTGCCAGCAGCCCGGGACTAGCGGGCTCCTCTGGGGCCAACGTCCTGACTTTC. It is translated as CASSPGLAGSSGANVLTF. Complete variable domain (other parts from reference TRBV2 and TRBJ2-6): EPEVTQTPSHQVTQMGQEVILRCVPISNHLYFYWYRQILGQKVEFLVSFYNNEISEKSEIFDDQFSVERPDGSNFTLKIRSTKLEDSAMYFCASSPGLAGSSGANVLTFGAGSRLTVL.